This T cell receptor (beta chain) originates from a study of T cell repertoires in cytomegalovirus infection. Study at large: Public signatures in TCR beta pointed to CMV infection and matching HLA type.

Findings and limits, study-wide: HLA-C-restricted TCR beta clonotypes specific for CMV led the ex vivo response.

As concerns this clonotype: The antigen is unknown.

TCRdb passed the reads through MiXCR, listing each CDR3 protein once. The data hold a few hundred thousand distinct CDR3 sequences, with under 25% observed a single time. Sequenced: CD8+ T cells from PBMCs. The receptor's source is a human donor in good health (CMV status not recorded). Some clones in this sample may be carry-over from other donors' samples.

The CDR3 here is CSARDSRAGGADGYTF. The CDR3 region has the DNA TGCAGTGCTAGAGATTCGAGGGCAGGGGGCGCAGATGGCTACACCTTC. This rearrangement joins TRBV20-1 to TRBJ1-2, with TRBD1 matching 8 bases. CDR1 and CDR2 (germline): DFQATT, SNEGSKA (reference sequence). CDR3 length equals 16 residues. V shed 0 bases, J shed 6 bases, and the junction held 12 bases outside the gene matches.